What follows is one T cell receptor (beta chain) and its context. Its antigen remains unknown. These data belong to a study of neurological immune-mediated disorders. Study outcomes and limitations: HTLV-1-associated myelopathy ranked highest for TCR clonal expansion and multiple sclerosis lowest, beneath healthy controls.

The sorted libraries took 850,000 to 1,000,000 CD4+ or CD8+ T cells. The CDR3 contains 14 residues. V was trimmed by 9 bases and J by 3 bases, leaving 14 bases between them. Per germline, CDR1 SNHLY and CDR2 FYNNEI. MiXCR, run by TCRdb on the 5' RACE reads, gives a single entry per CDR3 protein. This sample has around 31,000 distinct CDR3 sequences, with more than 4% found just once. Sequenced sample: CD4+ T cells from blood. The clonotype comes from a middle-aged woman in good health. The chain combines TRBV2 with TRBJ2-2; a possible D gene is TRBD2 (5 bases). As DNA, the CDR3 is TGTGCCAGGACCCTGAGCGGCTACACCGGGGAGCTGTTTTTT. This gives the protein CARTLSGYTGELFF.